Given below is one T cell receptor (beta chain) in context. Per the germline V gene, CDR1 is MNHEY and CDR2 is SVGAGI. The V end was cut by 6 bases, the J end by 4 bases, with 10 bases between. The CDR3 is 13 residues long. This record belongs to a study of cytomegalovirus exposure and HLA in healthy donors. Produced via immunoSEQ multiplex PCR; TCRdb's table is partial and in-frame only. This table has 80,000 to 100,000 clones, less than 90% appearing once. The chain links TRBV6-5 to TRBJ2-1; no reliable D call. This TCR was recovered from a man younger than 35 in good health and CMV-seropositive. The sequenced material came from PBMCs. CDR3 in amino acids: CASSPGQYNEQFF. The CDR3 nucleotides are TGTGCCAGCAGCCCGGGTCAATACAATGAGCAGTTCTTC.